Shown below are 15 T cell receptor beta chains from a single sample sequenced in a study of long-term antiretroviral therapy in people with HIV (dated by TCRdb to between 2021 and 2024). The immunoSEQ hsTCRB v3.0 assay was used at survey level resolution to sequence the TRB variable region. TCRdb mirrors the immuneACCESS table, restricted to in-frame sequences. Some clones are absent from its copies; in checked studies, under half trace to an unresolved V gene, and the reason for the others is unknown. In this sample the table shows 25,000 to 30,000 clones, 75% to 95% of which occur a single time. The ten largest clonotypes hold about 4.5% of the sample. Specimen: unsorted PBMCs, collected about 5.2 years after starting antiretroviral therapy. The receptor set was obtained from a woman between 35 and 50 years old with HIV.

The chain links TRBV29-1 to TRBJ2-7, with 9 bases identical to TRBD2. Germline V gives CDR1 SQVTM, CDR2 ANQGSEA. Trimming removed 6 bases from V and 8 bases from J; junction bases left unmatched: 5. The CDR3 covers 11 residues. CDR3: CSVPAGGKQYF. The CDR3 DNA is TGCAGCGTCCCAGCGGGGGGCAAGCAGTACTTC.

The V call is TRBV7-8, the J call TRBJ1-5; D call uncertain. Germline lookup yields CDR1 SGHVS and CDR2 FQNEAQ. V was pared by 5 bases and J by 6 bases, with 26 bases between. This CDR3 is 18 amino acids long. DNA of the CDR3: TGTGCCAGCAGCCTAAGAGGCCTGGGTATGGAACCTATTCAGCCCCAGCATTTT. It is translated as CASSLRGLGMEPIQPQHF.

Here the CDR3 DNA reads TGTGCCAGCAGTGCCTATCACAGGGGCCCCTTCTACAATGAGCAGTTCTTC. Translating gives CASSAYHRGPFYNEQFF. The chain carries TRBV6-1 and TRBJ2-1; 7 bases map to TRBD1. This CDR3 has 17 residues. The germline CDR1 and CDR2 sequences are MNHNS and SASEGT. The J segment lost 3 bases and the V segment lost 4 bases, leaving 12 bases of the junction unmatched.

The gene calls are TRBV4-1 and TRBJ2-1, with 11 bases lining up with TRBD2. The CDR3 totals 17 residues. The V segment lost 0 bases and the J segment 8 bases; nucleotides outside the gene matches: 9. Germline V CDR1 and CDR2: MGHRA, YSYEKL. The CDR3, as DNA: TGCGCCAGCAGCCAAGATCCCACTAGCGGGAGTTTGGATGAGCAGTTCTTC. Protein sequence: CASSQDPTSGSLDEQFF.

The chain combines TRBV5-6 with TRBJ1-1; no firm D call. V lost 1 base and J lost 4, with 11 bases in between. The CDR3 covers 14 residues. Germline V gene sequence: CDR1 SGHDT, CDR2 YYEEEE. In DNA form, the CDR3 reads TGTGCCAGCAGCTTGTTCGGCCCGGGCACTGAAGCTTTCTTT. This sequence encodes CASSLFGPGTEAFF.

CDR3 bases: TGTGCCTGGAGTTATGGGGCTCTTGGGCATGGCTACACCTTC. It translates to CAWSYGALGHGYTF. The chain uses TRBV30 and TRBJ1-2; tentatively, D is TRBD1 (5 bases). Germline CDR1 and CDR2: GTSNPN and SVGIG (reference sequence). V was pared by 2 bases and J by 6 bases, with 16 bases between. This CDR3 is built from 14 residues.

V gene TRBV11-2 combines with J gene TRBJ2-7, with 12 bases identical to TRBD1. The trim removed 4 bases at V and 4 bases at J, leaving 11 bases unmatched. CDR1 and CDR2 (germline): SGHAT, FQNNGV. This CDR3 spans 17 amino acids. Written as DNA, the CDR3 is TGTGCCAGCAGCTCCCCGGGGGGGACAGGGGGCGAGTACGAGCAGTACTTC. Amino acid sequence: CASSSPGGTGGEYEQYF.

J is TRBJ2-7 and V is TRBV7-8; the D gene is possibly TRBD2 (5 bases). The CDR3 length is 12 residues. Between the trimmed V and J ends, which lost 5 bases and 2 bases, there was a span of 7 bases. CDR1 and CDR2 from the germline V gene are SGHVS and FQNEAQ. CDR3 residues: CASSPTTYEQYF. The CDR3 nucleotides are TGTGCCAGCAGCCCGACTACCTACGAGCAGTACTTC.

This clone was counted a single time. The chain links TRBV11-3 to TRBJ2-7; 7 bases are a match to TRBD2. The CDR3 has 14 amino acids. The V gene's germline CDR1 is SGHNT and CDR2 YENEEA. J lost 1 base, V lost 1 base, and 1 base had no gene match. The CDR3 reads CASSLAGGSYEQYF. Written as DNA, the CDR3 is TGTGCCAGCAGCTTAGCGGGGGGATCCTACGAGCAGTACTTC.

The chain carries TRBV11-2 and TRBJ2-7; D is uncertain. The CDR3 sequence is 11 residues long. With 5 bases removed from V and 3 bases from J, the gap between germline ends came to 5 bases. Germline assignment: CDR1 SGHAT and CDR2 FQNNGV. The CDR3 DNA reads TGTGCCAGCAGCGAGTACTACGAGCAGTACTTC. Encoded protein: CASSEYYEQYF.

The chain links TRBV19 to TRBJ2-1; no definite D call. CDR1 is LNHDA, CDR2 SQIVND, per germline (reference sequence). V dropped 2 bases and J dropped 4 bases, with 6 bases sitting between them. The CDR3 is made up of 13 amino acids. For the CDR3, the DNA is TGTGCCAGTAGTATACAGAGATACAATGAGCAGTTCTTC. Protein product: CASSIQRYNEQFF. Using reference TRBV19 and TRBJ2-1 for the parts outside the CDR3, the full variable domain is DGGITQSPKYLFRKEGQNVTLSCEQNLNHDAMYWYRQDPGQGLRLIYYSQIVNDFQKGDIAEGYSVSREKKESFPLTVTSAQKNPTAFYLCASSIQRYNEQFFGPGTRLTVL.

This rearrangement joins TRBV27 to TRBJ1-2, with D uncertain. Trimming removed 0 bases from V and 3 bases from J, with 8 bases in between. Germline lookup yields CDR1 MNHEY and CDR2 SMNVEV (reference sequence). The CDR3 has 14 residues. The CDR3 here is CASSLSWGYYGYTF. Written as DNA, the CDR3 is TGTGCCAGCAGTTTATCGTGGGGATACTATGGCTACACCTTC.

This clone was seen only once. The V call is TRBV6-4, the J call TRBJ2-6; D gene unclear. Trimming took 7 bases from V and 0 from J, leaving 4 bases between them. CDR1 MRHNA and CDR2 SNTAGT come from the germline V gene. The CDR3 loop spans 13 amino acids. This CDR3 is CASKGSGANVLTF. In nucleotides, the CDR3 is TGTGCCAGCAAAGGCTCTGGGGCCAACGTCCTGACTTTC.

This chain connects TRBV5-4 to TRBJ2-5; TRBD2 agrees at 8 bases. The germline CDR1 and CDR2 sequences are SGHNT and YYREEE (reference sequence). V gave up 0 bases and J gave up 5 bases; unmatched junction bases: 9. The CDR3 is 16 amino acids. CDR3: CASSLGVASGSETQYF. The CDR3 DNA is TGTGCCAGCAGCTTGGGGGTGGCTAGCGGGTCTGAGACCCAGTACTTC.

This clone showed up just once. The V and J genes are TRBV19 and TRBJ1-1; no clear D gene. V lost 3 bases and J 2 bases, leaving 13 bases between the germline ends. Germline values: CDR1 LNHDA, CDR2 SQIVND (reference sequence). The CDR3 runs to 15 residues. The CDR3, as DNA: TGTGCCAGTAGTATGTATTGGTCCTCCAACACTGAAGCTTTCTTT. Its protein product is CASSMYWSSNTEAFF.